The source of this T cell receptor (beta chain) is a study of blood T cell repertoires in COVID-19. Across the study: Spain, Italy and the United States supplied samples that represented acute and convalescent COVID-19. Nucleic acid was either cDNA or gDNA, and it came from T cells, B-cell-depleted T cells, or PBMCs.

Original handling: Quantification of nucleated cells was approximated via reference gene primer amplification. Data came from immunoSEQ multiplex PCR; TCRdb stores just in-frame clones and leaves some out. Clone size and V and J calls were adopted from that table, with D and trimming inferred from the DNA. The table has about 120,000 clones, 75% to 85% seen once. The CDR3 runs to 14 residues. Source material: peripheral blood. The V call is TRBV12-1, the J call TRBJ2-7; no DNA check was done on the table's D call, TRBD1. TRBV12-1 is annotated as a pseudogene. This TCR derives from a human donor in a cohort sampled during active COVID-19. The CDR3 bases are TGTGCCAGCAGCTACGACAGGGGGCTCATCGAGCAGTACTTC. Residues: CASSYDRGLIEQYF.